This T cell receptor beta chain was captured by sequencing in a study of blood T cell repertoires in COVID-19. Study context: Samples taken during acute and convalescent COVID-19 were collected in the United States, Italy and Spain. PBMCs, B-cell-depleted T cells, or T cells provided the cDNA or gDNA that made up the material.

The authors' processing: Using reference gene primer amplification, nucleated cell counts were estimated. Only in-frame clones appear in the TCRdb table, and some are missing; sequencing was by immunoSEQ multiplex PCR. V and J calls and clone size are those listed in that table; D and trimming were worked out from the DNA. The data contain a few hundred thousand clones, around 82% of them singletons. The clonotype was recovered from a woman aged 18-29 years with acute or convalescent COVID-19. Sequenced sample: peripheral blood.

The CDR3 sequence is CASSQDRCDSPLHF. The CDR3 DNA is TGTGCCAGCAGTCAGGACAGGTGTGATTCACCCCTCCACTTT. The chain is built from TRBV3-1 (or the pseudogene TRBV3-2) and TRBJ1-6, with 7 bases aligning to TRBD1. Trimming removed 6 bases from V and 8 bases from J; junction bases left unmatched: 7. In germline, CDR1 is LGHDT, CDR2 YNNKEL (reference sequence). The length of the CDR3 is 14 residues.